These T cell receptor beta chains were read from a single sample in a study of blood T cell repertoires in COVID-19. Sequencing used immunoSEQ multiplex PCR; TCRdb keeps in-frame clones, though not all of them. The data hold more than 75,000 clones, with roughly 89% observed a single time. The sequenced sample was peripheral blood. The source of these receptors is a man in his fifties or sixties with acute or convalescent COVID-19. Both conserved end residues are part of each CDR3. The D gene is left open where the match is weak.

cdr3_nt cdr3_aa d_call v_call cdr3_length j_call
TGTGCCAGTAGTATAGTCGCGGGGGGCCCGGGCGAGACCCAGTACTTC CASSIVAGGPGETQYF TRBD2 TRBV19 16 TRBJ2-5
TGTGCCAGCAGCGCCTTTAGGGCGGACAGCTCTAACTATGGCTACACCTTC CASSAFRADSSNYGYTF NA TRBV11-2 17 TRBJ1-2
TGTGCCAGCAGCTCCGGACAGACACTTGAAGCTTTCTTT CASSSGQTLEAFF NA TRBV11-2 13 TRBJ1-1
TGTGCCAGCCCTACAGATAACTATGGCTACACCTTC CASPTDNYGYTF NA TRBV2 12 TRBJ1-2
TGTGCCAGCAGTCCCGGGGTAAATCAGCCCCAGCATTTT CASSPGVNQPQHF NA TRBV6-5 13 TRBJ1-5
TGCGCCAGCAGCCAAGATTTCACTAGCGGGGGCACAGATACGCAGTATTTT CASSQDFTSGGTDTQYF TRBD2 TRBV4-3 17 TRBJ2-3
TGTGCCACCAGTGACTCGATCTTCGAGGCCCAGTACTTC CATSDSIFEAQYF NA TRBV24-1 13 TRBJ2-5
TGTGCCAGCAGTGGCCTCGCCATCAGGCGTGGCGACAATGAGCAGTTCTTC CASSGLAIRRGDNEQFF NA TRBV2 17 TRBJ2-1
TGCGCCAGCAGCCCACGCGTGGGCACAGATACGCAGTATTTT CASSPRVGTDTQYF NA TRBV5-1 14 TRBJ2-3
TGTGCCAGCAGCCCTGCGACTAACTATGGCTACACCTTC CASSPATNYGYTF NA TRBV5-6 13 TRBJ1-2
TGTGCCAGCAGCGTAGCTGAGAGGAGCTCTGGAAACACCATATATTTT CASSVAERSSGNTIYF NA TRBV9 16 TRBJ1-3
TGTGCCAGCAGTTTAGGACAAGCCACCGGGGAGCTGTTTTTT CASSLGQATGELFF NA TRBV27 14 TRBJ2-2
TGTGCCAGCAGTTACTCGACCTTCGACCCGGGACAGGGTGGCACAGATACGCAGTATTTT CASSYSTFDPGQGGTDTQYF TRBD1 TRBV6-2/TRBV6-3 20 TRBJ2-3
TGTGCCAGCAGCTCCATCTACAGGGCTGAAGCTTTCTTT CASSSIYRAEAFF NA TRBV7-2 13 TRBJ1-1
TGTGCCAGCAGTTTTGACAGTTACGAGCAGTACTTC CASSFDSYEQYF NA TRBV5-4 12 TRBJ2-7
TGCAGCGTTGAAAGAAATCTAGCGGGAGGGGCCGGGGAGCTGTTTTTT CSVERNLAGGAGELFF TRBD2 TRBV29-1 16 TRBJ2-2
TGTGCCAGCAGCCCTCGGGGGGGCCGGAGTAATGAGCAGTTCTTC CASSPRGGRSNEQFF TRBD2 TRBV7-9 15 TRBJ2-1
TGTGCCAGCAGCTCCAGACCGGGACAGGGGATCTATGGCTACACCTTC CASSSRPGQGIYGYTF TRBD1 TRBV3-1/TRBV3-2 16 TRBJ1-2